A selection of T cell receptor beta chains follows, all from one sample in a study of identical twins. In TCRdb, the 5' RACE reads were re-called with MiXCR into one record per CDR3 protein. The profile shows about 100,000 distinct CDR3 sequences, 5.9% of them singletons. Material for sequencing was memory T cells sorted from blood. The receptors were gathered from a woman in her fifties or sixties in good health. The CDR3 runs from the conserved cysteine through the conserved F or W. D genes are given only for firm matches. Some rows have no size entry. The others give once, few or many, or a class for an expanded clone.

abundance	len	v_gene	j_gene	d_gene	CDR3aa	CDR3nt
few	11	TRBV5-1	TRBJ2-1	NA	CASSTNNEQFF	TGCGCCAGCAGCACCAACAATGAGCAGTTCTTC
many	14	TRBV5-1	TRBJ2-2	NA	CASSLAGATGELFF	TGCGCCAGCAGCTTGGCCGGAGCCACCGGGGAGCTGTTTTTT
many	15	TRBV5-5	TRBJ2-2	NA	CASSLASRGDGELFF	TGTGCCAGCAGCTTGGCCAGTAGGGGGGACGGGGAGCTGTTTTTT
many	17	TRBV11-2	TRBJ2-3	TRBD2	CASSSGGGSPLTDTQYF	TGTGCCAGCAGCTCTGGGGGAGGGAGTCCTCTGACAGATACGCAGTATTTT
many	14	TRBV20-1	TRBJ1-1	NA	CSASSALTYTEAFF	TGCAGTGCTAGTAGCGCGTTAACCTACACTGAAGCTTTCTTT
many	17	TRBV15	TRBJ2-3	TRBD2	CATSRPGLAGGTDTQYF	TGTGCCACCAGCAGGCCGGGACTAGCGGGAGGGACAGATACGCAGTATTTT
few	13	TRBV12-3/TRBV12-4	TRBJ2-5	NA	CATRFGAGETQYF	TGTGCCACCAGATTCGGTGCGGGAGAGACCCAGTACTTC
many	15	TRBV24-1	TRBJ1-2	TRBD1	CATSDFGTGGSGYTF	TGTGCCACCAGTGATTTTGGGACAGGGGGCTCTGGCTACACCTTC
few	17	TRBV5-6	TRBJ1-3	NA	CASTRLGPQQTGNTIYF	TGTGCCAGCACCCGATTGGGGCCTCAGCAAACTGGAAACACCATATATTTT
many	19	TRBV27	TRBJ2-1	TRBD1	CASSRRDPGQVIIGHEQFF	TGTGCCAGCAGTCGTCGCGATCCCGGACAGGTGATAATTGGTCATGAGCAGTTCTTC
NA	14	TRBV20-1	TRBJ2-2	TRBD1	CSVRDRANTGELFF	TGCAGTGTTCGGGACAGGGCTAACACCGGGGAGCTGTTTTTT
many	13	TRBV5-1	TRBJ1-1	TRBD1	CASSFYRGAEAFF	TGCGCCAGCAGCTTTTACAGGGGGGCTGAAGCTTTCTTT
many	14	TRBV27	TRBJ1-2	NA	CASTPADGYYGYTF	TGTGCCAGCACCCCAGCGGACGGATACTATGGCTACACCTTC
many	15	TRBV7-8	TRBJ2-5	TRBD1	CASSLATGVGETQYF	TGTGCCAGCAGCTTAGCTACAGGGGTAGGGGAGACCCAGTACTTC
NA	17	TRBV4-2	TRBJ2-7	TRBD2	CASSQDPLAGATYEQYF	TGTGCCAGCAGCCAGGATCCTCTAGCGGGGGCGACCTACGAGCAGTACTTC
few	15	TRBV18	TRBJ1-2	NA	CASSPPSPSYYGYTF	TGTGCCAGCTCACCACCGTCCCCCAGCTACTATGGCTACACCTTC
many	11	TRBV3-1	TRBJ1-2	NA	CASGRGNGYTF	TGTGCCAGCGGAAGGGGGAACGGCTACACCTTC
many	15	TRBV4-1	TRBJ1-5	NA	CASSPDRRANQPQHF	TGCGCCAGCAGCCCCGACAGGCGAGCTAATCAGCCCCAGCATTTT
many	13	TRBV12-3/TRBV12-4	TRBJ2-1	NA	CASTAPSYNEQFF	TGTGCCTCCACGGCCCCTTCCTACAATGAGCAGTTCTTC
many	11	TRBV3-1	TRBJ2-1	NA	CASSQGPRQFF	TGTGCCAGCAGCCAAGGTCCCAGGCAGTTCTTC
few	13	TRBV20-1	TRBJ2-1	TRBD2	CSGGGPGYNEQFF	TGCAGCGGGGGAGGGCCAGGATACAATGAGCAGTTCTTC
many	13	TRBV5-1	TRBJ2-1	TRBD2	CASSLEGLNEQFF	TGCGCCAGCAGCCTGGAGGGACTAAATGAGCAGTTCTTC
many	12	TRBV3-1	TRBJ2-3	NA	CASSQDLHTQYF	TGTGCCAGCAGCCAAGATCTTCATACGCAGTATTTT
few	16	TRBV20-1	TRBJ2-3	TRBD2	CSAEPAGGRSTDTQYF	TGCAGTGCTGAACCAGCGGGAGGCCGAAGCACAGATACGCAGTATTTT
NA	14	TRBV7-7	TRBJ1-3	NA	CASSLSGPGNTIYF	TGTGCTAGCAGCCTGTCTGGGCCTGGAAACACCATATATTTT
many	11	TRBV7-9	TRBJ2-1	NA	CASSMGRGWFF	TGTGCCAGCAGCATGGGCCGGGGTTGGTTCTTC
NA	16	TRBV7-8	TRBJ1-1	TRBD1	CASSLGQGTGDTEAFF	TGTGCCAGCAGCTTAGGACAGGGTACGGGGGACACTGAAGCTTTCTTT
few	13	TRBV9	TRBJ1-1	NA	CASSVLSDTEAFF	TGTGCCAGCAGCGTATTAAGTGACACTGAAGCTTTCTTT
many	16	TRBV7-2	TRBJ2-7	TRBD1	CASSLELGQRRYEQYF	TGTGCCAGCAGCCTTGAGCTGGGACAGCGCCGCTACGAGCAGTACTTC
many	15	TRBV5-1	TRBJ1-1	TRBD1	CASSHRDRRNTEAFF	TGCGCCAGCAGCCACCGGGACAGGAGGAACACTGAAGCTTTCTTT
many	13	TRBV7-6	TRBJ2-2	NA	CASSFSGNGELFF	TGTGCCAGCAGCTTTAGCGGAAACGGGGAGCTGTTTTTT
many	14	TRBV5-5	TRBJ2-1	NA	CASSLAVVINEQFF	TGTGCCAGCAGCTTGGCCGTAGTAATAAATGAGCAGTTCTTC
many	13	TRBV6-5	TRBJ2-1	NA	CASRPGSKNEQFF	TGTGCCAGCAGGCCCGGATCGAAGAATGAGCAGTTCTTC
NA	16	TRBV11-3	TRBJ2-1	TRBD2	CASSSEGLAGPHEQFF	TGTGCCAGCAGCAGCGAGGGACTAGCGGGGCCCCATGAGCAGTTCTTC
many	16	TRBV12-3/TRBV12-4	TRBJ1-5	TRBD1	CASSSRTGTGNQPQHF	TGTGCCAGCAGTTCCCGGACAGGGACGGGCAATCAGCCCCAGCATTTT
many	15	TRBV6-5	TRBJ1-5	TRBD1	CASGGTGGSNQPQHF	TGTGCCAGCGGGGGGACAGGGGGTTCTAATCAGCCCCAGCATTTT
many	14	TRBV12-3/TRBV12-4	TRBJ2-5	TRBD1	CASTRTGVQETQYF	TGTGCCAGCACCCGGACAGGGGTCCAAGAGACCCAGTACTTC
NA	15	TRBV9	TRBJ2-2	NA	CASSVGGTDTGELFF	TGTGCCAGCAGCGTTGGTGGGACGGACACCGGGGAGCTGTTTTTT
many	16	TRBV5-1	TRBJ2-1	TRBD2	CASAQLAGGSINEQFF	TGCGCCAGCGCCCAGCTAGCGGGAGGCTCCATCAATGAGCAGTTCTTC
few	13	TRBV14	TRBJ1-3	TRBD1	CASRGTVGNTIYF	TGTGCCAGCAGGGGGACAGTTGGGAACACCATATATTTT
NA	13	TRBV7-9	TRBJ2-3	NA	CASSSNQGQSQYF	TGTGCCAGCAGCTCCAACCAGGGGCAATCGCAGTATTTT
few	15	TRBV6-2/TRBV6-3	TRBJ2-2	NA	CASSYHSLSSGELFF	TGTGCCAGCAGTTACCACAGCTTAAGTTCCGGGGAGCTGTTTTTT
many	16	TRBV11-2	TRBJ2-3	TRBD1	CASSWTGTGLTDTQYF	TGTGCCAGCAGCTGGACCGGGACAGGGCTAACAGATACGCAGTATTTT
many	13	TRBV5-6	TRBJ1-1	NA	CASSFGRRTEAFF	TGTGCCAGCAGCTTCGGGAGAAGAACTGAAGCTTTCTTT
many	15	TRBV12-3/TRBV12-4	TRBJ2-5	NA	CASTITGAESWTQYF	TGTGCCAGCACCATAACTGGTGCCGAAAGTTGGACCCAGTACTTC
many	15	TRBV6-1	TRBJ1-3	NA	CASSEAGGSGNTIYF	TGTGCCAGCAGTGAAGCAGGGGGCTCTGGAAACACCATATATTTT
medium-sized	13	TRBV12-3/TRBV12-4	TRBJ2-5	TRBD1	CASSRDRASTQYF	TGTGCCAGCAGTCGGGACAGGGCCTCGACCCAGTACTTC
NA	15	TRBV20-1	TRBJ1-2	NA	CSARAYGGRGYGYTF	TGCAGTGCTAGAGCCTACGGGGGGAGAGGCTATGGCTACACCTTC
many	13	TRBV3-1	TRBJ1-1	NA	CASSRYGDTEAFF	TGTGCCAGCAGCCGCTATGGCGACACTGAAGCTTTCTTT
many	17	TRBV7-6	TRBJ2-5	TRBD2	CASSLKGTSGRGETQYF	TGTGCCAGCAGCCTTAAAGGGACTAGCGGGAGAGGAGAGACCCAGTACTTC
many	11	TRBV20-1	TRBJ2-1	NA	CSAAALDEQFF	TGCAGTGCTGCCGCCCTAGATGAGCAGTTCTTC
many	15	TRBV7-8	TRBJ2-3	NA	CASSKGNRGTDTQYF	TGTGCCAGCAGTAAGGGAAACAGGGGCACAGATACGCAGTATTTT
many	12	TRBV29-1	TRBJ2-5	TRBD1	CSGGQQQETQYF	TGCAGCGGGGGACAGCAACAAGAGACCCAGTACTTC
few	16	TRBV9	TRBJ2-3	NA	CASTPGIGLGTDTQYF	TGTGCCAGCACCCCAGGTATCGGGTTGGGAACAGATACGCAGTATTTT
many	18	TRBV24-1	TRBJ1-1	NA	CATSDSARGALMNTEAFF	TGTGCCACCAGTGATTCTGCCCGGGGGGCACTTATGAACACTGAAGCTTTCTTT
many	18	TRBV7-9	TRBJ2-2	TRBD2	CASSPPPRLAGFTGELFF	TGTGCCAGCAGCCCCCCCCCCAGGCTAGCGGGATTCACCGGGGAGCTGTTTTTT
many	12	TRBV10-3	TRBJ2-7	NA	CAISEEGTEQYF	TGTGCCATCAGTGAGGAAGGGACCGAGCAGTACTTC
many	17	TRBV11-2	TRBJ2-6	TRBD1	CASSLSPGGGGANVLTF	TGTGCCAGCAGTCTCTCCCCAGGGGGTGGCGGGGCCAACGTCCTGACTTTC
many	14	TRBV5-5	TRBJ1-1	NA	CASSFLYGNTEAFF	TGTGCCAGCAGCTTTCTCTACGGGAACACTGAAGCTTTCTTT
many	14	TRBV5-1	TRBJ2-5	NA	CASSRALGRETQYF	TGCGCCAGCAGCCGGGCCCTGGGCCGGGAGACCCAGTACTTC